Sequencing of this TCR beta chain was carried out in a study of tumor-infiltrating lymphocytes in localized non-small cell lung cancer. Findings and limits, study-wide: IM1 and IM2 tumors showed no difference in T-cell fraction. Technical variation could not be separated from intratumor heterogeneity here. Higher tumor T cell infiltration than in uninvolved lung was supported by TCRbeta sequencing.

With 6 bases clipped from V and 5 bases from J, the junction kept 5 bases outside the gene matches. Germline V lookup: CDR1 SGHRS, CDR2 YFSETQ. The CDR3 is 12 residues long. Turning to this clone: What it binds is unknown.

The method was immunoSEQ multiplex PCR; TCRdb's version includes in-frame clones alone and lacks a portion of them. The sample yields around 25,000 clones, roughly two thirds seen once. The sequenced sample consisted of lung tumor tissue. The origin of this receptor is a human donor with non-small cell lung cancer. V and J are TRBV5-1 and TRBJ2-7; TRBD1 aligns across 7 bases. The CDR3 DNA reads as TGCGCCAGCAAAGACAGGGACCACGAGCAGTACTTC. This translates into CASKDRDHEQYF.